Reported below is one T cell receptor beta chain. Its specificity is unknown. Measured with immunoSEQ multiplex PCR; TCRdb has only the in-frame clones, and not every one. This sample has about 140,000 clones, with over 90% found just once. This sample stems from a study of T cell responses to AZD1222 COVID-19 vaccine. Study outcomes and limitations: The donor group comprised mostly white British people and more females; the analysis possibly underestimated clonal diversity. A reported finding is that nearly half of spike-specific TCRs target unmutated variant regions. Only a handful of AZD1222 recipients were seropositive at baseline.

Germline CDR1 LNHDA, CDR2 SQIVND (reference sequence). The CDR3 runs 15 residues. Trimming left V 0 bases short and J 5 bases short, with 14 bases between. Material: peripheral blood, obtained on day 0 of MenACWY control vaccination. This chain uses TRBV19 with TRBJ2-7; D not resolved. The clonotype originates from an adult in good health. The DNA of the CDR3 is TGTGCCAGTAGTATAGATCTATTGGGTCCTGACGAGCAGTACTTC. This codes for CASSIDLLGPDEQYF. The whole variable domain, remainder taken from reference TRBV19 and TRBJ2-7, is DGGITQSPKYLFRKEGQNVTLSCEQNLNHDAMYWYRQDPGQGLRLIYYSQIVNDFQKGDIAEGYSVSREKKESFPLTVTSAQKNPTAFYLCASSIDLLGPDEQYFGPGTRLTVT.